This T cell receptor beta chain is drawn from a study of glioma-infiltrating T cells. Study-wide points: Above-expected tissue-blood divergence occurred in all gliomas, most in low-grade ones. Tissue and blood shared very few CDR3 sequences.

The CDR3 extends over 14 amino acids. Germline V gene sequence: CDR1 MNHEY, CDR2 SMNVEV (reference sequence). A note on this clonotype: Its antigen is not identified. This may come from a read error, since a much larger clone is one base off.

The iRepertoire nested amplicon-rescue multiplex PCR amplified TCR alpha and beta CDR3s from RNA. Tissue mRNA or PBMC total RNA, about 90-450 ng, went into one-step reverse transcription and amplification. Via MiXCR, TCRdb re-called the multiplex PCR reads, giving one row per CDR3 protein. The sample contains around 150,000 distinct CDR3 sequences, roughly two fifths of which appear only once. The source of this sequence is a human donor with low-grade glioma or glioblastoma, undergoing nonglioma brain surgery, or in good health (not recorded which). Sequencing input: glioma tissue, nonneoplastic brain tissue, or PBMCs (not recorded which). The V gene is TRBV27, the J gene TRBJ2-1; maybe TRBD2 (7 bases). CDR3 sequence reads: CASSFGGRYDEKFF. The CDR3 coding sequence is TGTGCCAGCAGTTTCGGGGGGCGATACGATGAGAAGTTCTTC.